Below are 9 T cell receptor beta chains sequenced from a single sample in a study of blood T cells in healthy people across ages. Using a J-beta primer mix together with a sample-barcoded 5' primer, a second PCR was run for roughly 7 to 12 cycles. Each CDR3 protein gets one entry after TCRdb re-called the 5' RACE reads with MiXCR. The data show 600,000 to 1,000,000 distinct CDR3 sequences, roughly 50% seen once. Sequenced material: blood. The receptors come from a man aged 25-45 years in good health.

The V gene is TRBV27, the J gene TRBJ2-3; 8 positions match TRBD2. The CDR3 runs to 16 residues. V shed 6 bases and J 2 bases; nucleotides not matched to a gene: 10. Germline CDR1 MNHEY, CDR2 SMNVEV (reference sequence). CDR3 protein: CASRDGLAAHTDTQYF. In nucleotides, the CDR3 is TGTGCCAGCAGAGATGGACTAGCAGCCCACACAGATACGCAGTATTTT.

The chain has TRBV4-3 and TRBJ2-4; 9 bases fit TRBD1. This CDR3 contains 14 residues. The V segment lost 3 bases and the J segment 5 bases; nucleotides outside the gene matches: 2. CDR1 LGHNA and CDR2 YSLEER come from the germline V gene. The chain's CDR3 is CASSHRQGENIQYF. In DNA, the CDR3 is TGCGCCAGCAGCCACAGACAGGGGGAAAACATTCAGTACTTC.

This sequence joins TRBV20-1 and TRBJ2-3; 11 positions match TRBD2. V gave up 3 bases and J gave up 6 bases; unmatched junction bases: 11. This CDR3 spans 16 amino acids. The germline gives CDR1 DFQATT, CDR2 SNEGSKA (reference sequence). The CDR3 nucleotides read TGCAGTGCTAGTAACCTGCTAGCGGGAGGAGGCGATACGCAGTATTTT. Translated, it gives CSASNLLAGGGDTQYF.

This clonotype has just one count. The chain joins TRBV5-6 to TRBJ1-1; D uncertain. CDR3 length equals 14 residues. The germline V gene encodes CDR1 SGHDT and CDR2 YYEEEE. Between the trimmed V and J ends, which lost 0 bases and 5 bases, there was a span of 11 bases. CDR3: CASSLVGERTEAFF. CDR3 coding DNA: TGTGCCAGCAGCTTGGTTGGGGAGCGGACTGAAGCTTTCTTT.

This clonotype was counted only a few times. The chain combines TRBV7-7 with TRBJ2-1; 12 bases are shared with TRBD2. CDR3 length: 19 residues. Germline V gene lookup returns CDR1 SSHAT and CDR2 FNYEAQ (reference sequence). Losses at the gene ends were 5 bases for V and 8 bases for J; bases not matched to a gene: 19. CDR3 in amino acids: CASSPRLLAGGSFRDEQFF. The CDR3 DNA sequence: TGTGCCAGCAGCCCAAGACTCCTAGCGGGGGGGTCTTTCCGGGATGAGCAGTTCTTC. The full variable domain, completed using reference TRBV7-7 and TRBJ2-1, is GAGVSQSPRYKVTKRGQDVTLRCDPISSHATLYWYQQALGQGPEFLTYFNYEAQPDKSGLPSDRFSAERPEGSISTLTIQRTEQRDSAMYRCASSPRLLAGGSFRDEQFFGPGTRLTVL.

This clonotype has only a few counts. This rearrangement joins TRBV3-1 to TRBJ2-7; D is ambiguous. CDR3 length: 15 residues. Trimming cost V 0 bases and J 3 bases, with 12 bases left between them. Per the germline V gene, CDR1 is LGHDT and CDR2 is YNNKEL (reference sequence). The CDR3 is CASSQDELGYYEQYF. The CDR3 nucleotides are TGTGCCAGCAGCCAAGATGAACTCGGGTACTACGAGCAGTACTTC.

The rearrangement joins TRBV27 to TRBJ2-2; D is perhaps TRBD1 (6 bases). Germline V gene lookup returns CDR1 MNHEY and CDR2 SMNVEV (reference sequence). The CDR3 runs to 16 residues. Trimming cost V 5 bases and J 1 base, with 14 bases left between them. DNA for the CDR3: TGTGCCAGCAGTCCGTTCCGGACAGTGAACACCGGGGAGCTGTTTTTT. Protein product: CASSPFRTVNTGELFF.

The CDR3 nucleotides are TGCGCCAGCAGCTTGGGGCAGACATTTGACACTGAAGCTTTCTTT. Its translation is CASSLGQTFDTEAFF. The chain recombines TRBV5-1 with TRBJ1-1; D remains unclear. The CDR3 length is 15 residues. Germline V lookup: CDR1 SGHRS, CDR2 YFSETQ. Trimming removed 0 bases at V and 3 bases at J, with 12 bases between.

The chain recombines TRBV28 with TRBJ2-7, with D hard to call. The CDR3 extends over 15 amino acids. The ends were cut back, 2 bases at V and 4 bases at J, with 15 bases in the middle. CDR1 is MDHEN, CDR2 SYDVKM, per germline. The CDR3 region has the DNA TGTGCCAGCAGTTTAACAAACGGCCCCAATTACGAGCAGTACTTC. Its protein product is CASSLTNGPNYEQYF.